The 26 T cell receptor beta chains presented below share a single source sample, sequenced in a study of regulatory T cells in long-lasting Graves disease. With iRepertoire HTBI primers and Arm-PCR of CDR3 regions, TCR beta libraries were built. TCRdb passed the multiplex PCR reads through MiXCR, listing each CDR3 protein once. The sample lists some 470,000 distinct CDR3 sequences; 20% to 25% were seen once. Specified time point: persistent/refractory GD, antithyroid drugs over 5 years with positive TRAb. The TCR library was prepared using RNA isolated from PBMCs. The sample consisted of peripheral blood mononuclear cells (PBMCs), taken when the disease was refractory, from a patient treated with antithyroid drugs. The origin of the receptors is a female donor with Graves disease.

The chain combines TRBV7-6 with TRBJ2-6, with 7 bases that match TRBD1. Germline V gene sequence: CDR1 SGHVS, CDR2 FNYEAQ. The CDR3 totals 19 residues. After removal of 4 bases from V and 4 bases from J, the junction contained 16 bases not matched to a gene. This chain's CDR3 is CASSYGGSKQGLGANVLTF. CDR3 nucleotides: TGTGCCAGCAGCTACGGCGGTTCGAAACAGGGGTTAGGGGCCAACGTCCTGACTTTC.

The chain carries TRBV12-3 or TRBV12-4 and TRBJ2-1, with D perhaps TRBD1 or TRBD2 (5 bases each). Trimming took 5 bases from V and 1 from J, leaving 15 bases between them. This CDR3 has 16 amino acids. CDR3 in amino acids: CASSAGWGPSYNEQFF. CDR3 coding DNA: TGTGCCAGCAGTGCAGGGTGGGGACCTTCCTACAATGAGCAGTTCTTC.

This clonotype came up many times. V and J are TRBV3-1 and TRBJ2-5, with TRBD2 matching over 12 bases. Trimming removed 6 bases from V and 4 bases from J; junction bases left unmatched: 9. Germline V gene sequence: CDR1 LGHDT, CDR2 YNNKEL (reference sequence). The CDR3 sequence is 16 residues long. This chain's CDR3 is CASRPSGGAGGETQYF. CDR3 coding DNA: TGTGCCAGCAGACCTAGCGGGGGGGCAGGAGGAGAGACCCAGTACTTC.

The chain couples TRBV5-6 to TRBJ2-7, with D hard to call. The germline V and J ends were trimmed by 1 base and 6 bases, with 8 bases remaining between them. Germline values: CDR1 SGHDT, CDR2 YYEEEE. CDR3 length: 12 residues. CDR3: CASSLNEREQYF. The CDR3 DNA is TGTGCCAGCAGCTTGAACGAACGCGAGCAGTACTTC.

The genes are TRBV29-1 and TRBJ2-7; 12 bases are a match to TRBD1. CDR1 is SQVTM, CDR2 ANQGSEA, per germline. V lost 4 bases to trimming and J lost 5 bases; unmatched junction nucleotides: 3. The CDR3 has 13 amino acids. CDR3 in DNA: TGCAGCGTTGCGGGACAGGGGGCCGACGAGCAGTACTTC. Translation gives CSVAGQGADEQYF.

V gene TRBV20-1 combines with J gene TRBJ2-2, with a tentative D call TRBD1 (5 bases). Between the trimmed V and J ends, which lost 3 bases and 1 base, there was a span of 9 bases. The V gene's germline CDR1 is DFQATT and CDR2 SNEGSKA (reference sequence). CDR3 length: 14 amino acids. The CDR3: CSARDTGNTGELFF. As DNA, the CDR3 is TGCAGTGCTAGGGACACAGGGAACACCGGGGAGCTGTTTTTT.

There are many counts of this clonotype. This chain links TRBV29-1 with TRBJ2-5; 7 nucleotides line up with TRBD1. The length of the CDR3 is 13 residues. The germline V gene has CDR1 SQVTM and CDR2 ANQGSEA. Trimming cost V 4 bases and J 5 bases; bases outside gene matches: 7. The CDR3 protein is CSVAQGSGETQYF. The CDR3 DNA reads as TGCAGCGTTGCACAGGGGTCGGGGGAGACCCAGTACTTC.

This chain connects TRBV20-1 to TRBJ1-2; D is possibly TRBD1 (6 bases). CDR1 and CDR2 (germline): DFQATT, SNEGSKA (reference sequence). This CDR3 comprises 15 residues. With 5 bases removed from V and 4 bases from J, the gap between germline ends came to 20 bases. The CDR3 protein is CSAGPGAGDTYGYTF. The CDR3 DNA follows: TGCAGTGCTGGTCCAGGGGCAGGGGACACCTATGGCTACACCTTC.

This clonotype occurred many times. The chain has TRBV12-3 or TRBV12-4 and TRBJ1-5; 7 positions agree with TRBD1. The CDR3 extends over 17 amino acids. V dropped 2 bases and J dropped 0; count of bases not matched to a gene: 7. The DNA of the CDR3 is TGTGCCAGCAGTTTAAGAGGACAGGTCCATAGCAATCAGCCCCAGCATTTT. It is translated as CASSLRGQVHSNQPQHF.

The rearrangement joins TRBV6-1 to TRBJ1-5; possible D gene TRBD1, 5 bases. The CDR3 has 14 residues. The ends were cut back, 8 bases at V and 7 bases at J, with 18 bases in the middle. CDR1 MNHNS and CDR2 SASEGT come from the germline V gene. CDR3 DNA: TGTGCCAGCTCCCACGGGTTTCGGGACCAGCCCCAGCATTTT. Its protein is CASSHGFRDQPQHF.

The CDR3 here is CARNRAGTYEQYF. The DNA of the CDR3 is TGTGCCAGAAACAGAGCCGGGACTTACGAGCAGTACTTC. The chain uses TRBV6-1 and TRBJ2-7; a weak D match, TRBD2 (6 bases). Germline-derived CDR1 and CDR2 are MNHNS and SASEGT. The CDR3 has 13 amino acids. The V gene lost 9 bases and the J gene lost 4 bases, with 16 bases spanning the gap.

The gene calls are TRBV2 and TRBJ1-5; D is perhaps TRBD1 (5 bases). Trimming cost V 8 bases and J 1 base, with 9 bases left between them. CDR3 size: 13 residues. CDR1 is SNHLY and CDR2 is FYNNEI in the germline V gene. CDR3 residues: CASQGGSNQPQHF. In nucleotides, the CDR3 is TGTGCCAGCCAGGGCGGGAGCAATCAGCCCCAGCATTTT.

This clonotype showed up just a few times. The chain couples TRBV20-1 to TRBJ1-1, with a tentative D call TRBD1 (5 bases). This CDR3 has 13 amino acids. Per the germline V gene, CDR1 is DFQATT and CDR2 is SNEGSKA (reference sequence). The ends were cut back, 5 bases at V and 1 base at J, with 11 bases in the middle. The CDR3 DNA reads TGCAGTGCTGATCGCACAGGGAACACTGAAGCTTTCTTT. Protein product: CSADRTGNTEAFF.

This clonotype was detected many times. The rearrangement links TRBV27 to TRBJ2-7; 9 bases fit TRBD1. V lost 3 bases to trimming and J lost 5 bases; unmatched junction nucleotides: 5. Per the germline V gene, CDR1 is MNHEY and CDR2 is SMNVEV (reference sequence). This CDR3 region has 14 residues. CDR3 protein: CASSFGTGTHEQYF. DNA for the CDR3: TGTGCCAGCAGTTTTGGGACAGGGACCCACGAGCAGTACTTC.

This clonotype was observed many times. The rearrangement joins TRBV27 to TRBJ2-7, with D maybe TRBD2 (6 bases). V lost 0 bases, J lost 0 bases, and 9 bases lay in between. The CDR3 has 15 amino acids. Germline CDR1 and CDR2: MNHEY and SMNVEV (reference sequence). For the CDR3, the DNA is TGTGCCAGCAGTTTATCAGGAGGGAACTCCTACGAGCAGTACTTC. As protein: CASSLSGGNSYEQYF.

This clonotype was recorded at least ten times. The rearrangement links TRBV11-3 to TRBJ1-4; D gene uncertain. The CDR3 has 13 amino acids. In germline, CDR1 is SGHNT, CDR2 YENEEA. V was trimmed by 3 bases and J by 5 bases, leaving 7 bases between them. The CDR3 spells CASSFHGNEKLFF. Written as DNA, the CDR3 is TGTGCCAGCAGCTTTCACGGAAATGAAAAACTGTTTTTT.

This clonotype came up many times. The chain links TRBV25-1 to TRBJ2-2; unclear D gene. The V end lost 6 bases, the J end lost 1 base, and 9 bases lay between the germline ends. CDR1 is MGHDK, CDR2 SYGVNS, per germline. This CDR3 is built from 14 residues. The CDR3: CASRERQNTGELFF. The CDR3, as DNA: TGTGCCAGCAGGGAAAGACAGAACACCGGGGAGCTGTTTTTT.

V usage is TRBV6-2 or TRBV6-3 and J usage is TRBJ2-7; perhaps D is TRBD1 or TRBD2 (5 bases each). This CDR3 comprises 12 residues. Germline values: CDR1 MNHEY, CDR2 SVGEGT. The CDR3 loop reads CAGPLGPYEQYF. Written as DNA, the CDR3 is TGTGCGGGACCCCTTGGCCCCTACGAGCAGTACTTC.

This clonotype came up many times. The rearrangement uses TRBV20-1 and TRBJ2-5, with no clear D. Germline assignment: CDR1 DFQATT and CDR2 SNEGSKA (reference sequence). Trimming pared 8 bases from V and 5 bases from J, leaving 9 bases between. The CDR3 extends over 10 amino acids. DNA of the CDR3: TGCAGTCCAAGTCGGGAGACCCAGTACTTC. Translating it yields CSPSRETQYF.

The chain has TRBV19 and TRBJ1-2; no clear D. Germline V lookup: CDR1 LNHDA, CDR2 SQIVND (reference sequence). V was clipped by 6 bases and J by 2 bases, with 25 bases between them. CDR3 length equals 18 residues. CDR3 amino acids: CASRPTGNSLRKNYGYTF. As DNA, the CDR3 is TGTGCCAGTAGACCTACTGGAAACAGTCTCAGGAAGAACTATGGCTACACCTTC.

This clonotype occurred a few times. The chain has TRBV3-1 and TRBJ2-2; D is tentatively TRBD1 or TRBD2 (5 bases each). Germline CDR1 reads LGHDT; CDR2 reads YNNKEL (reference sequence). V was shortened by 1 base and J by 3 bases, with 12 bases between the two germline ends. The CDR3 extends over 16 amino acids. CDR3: CASSQGTSGHTGELFF. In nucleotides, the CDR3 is TGTGCCAGCAGCCAAGGTACCTCGGGGCACACCGGGGAGCTGTTTTTT.

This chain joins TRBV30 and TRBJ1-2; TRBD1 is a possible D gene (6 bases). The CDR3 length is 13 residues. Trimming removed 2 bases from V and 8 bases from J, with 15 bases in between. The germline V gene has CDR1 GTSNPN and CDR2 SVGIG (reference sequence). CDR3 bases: TGTGCCTGGAGTATGGGGGCTCATACGGGCTACACCTTC. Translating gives CAWSMGAHTGYTF.

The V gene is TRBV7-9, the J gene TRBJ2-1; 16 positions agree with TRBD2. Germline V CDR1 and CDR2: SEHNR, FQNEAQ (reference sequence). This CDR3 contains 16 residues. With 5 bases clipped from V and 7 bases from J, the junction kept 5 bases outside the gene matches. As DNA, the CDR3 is TGTGCCAGCAGCCGGGGACTAGCGGGAGGGTGGAATGAGCAGTTCTTC. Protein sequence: CASSRGLAGGWNEQFF.

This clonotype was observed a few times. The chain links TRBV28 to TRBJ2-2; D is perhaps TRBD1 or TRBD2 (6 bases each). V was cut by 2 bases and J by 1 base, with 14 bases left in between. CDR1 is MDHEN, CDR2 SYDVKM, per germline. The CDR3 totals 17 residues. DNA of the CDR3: TGTGCCAGCAGTTTACTCCCTGAGGGGGGGAACACCGGGGAGCTGTTTTTT. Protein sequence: CASSLLPEGGNTGELFF.

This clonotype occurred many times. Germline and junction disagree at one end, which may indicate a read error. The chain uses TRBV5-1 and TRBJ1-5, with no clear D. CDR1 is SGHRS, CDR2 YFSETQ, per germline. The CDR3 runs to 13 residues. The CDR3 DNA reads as TGTGCCAGCAGCCTCCGGGGAGCCCAGCCCCAGCATTTT. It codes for CASSLRGAQPQHF.

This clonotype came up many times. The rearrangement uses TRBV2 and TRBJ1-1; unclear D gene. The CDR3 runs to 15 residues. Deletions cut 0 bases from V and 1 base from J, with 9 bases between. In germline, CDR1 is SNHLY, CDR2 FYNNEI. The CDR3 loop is CASSEARTKNTEAFF. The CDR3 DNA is TGTGCCAGCAGTGAAGCCCGGACTAAGAACACTGAAGCTTTCTTT.